The T cell receptor beta chain under discussion was sequenced for a study of early T cells in non-severe SARS-CoV-2 infection. The study's findings and limits: Using VDJdb, the matching emphasized anti-spike CD8 responses while missing private and CD4 specificities.

The sample holds many counts of this clonotype. Its antigen remains unidentified. TCRdb fed the 5' RACE reads into MiXCR, producing one record per CDR3 protein. The sample has tens of thousands of distinct CDR3 sequences, less than 12% seen once. Germline loops: CDR1 DFQATT, CDR2 SNEGSKA (reference sequence). V gave up 5 bases and J gave up 2 bases; unmatched junction bases: 8. This CDR3 has 15 residues. This sequence joins TRBV20-1 and TRBJ2-1, with 8 bases lining up with TRBD2. The receptor's source is an adult who was a healthcare worker with PCR-confirmed SARS-CoV-2 infection or an uninfected control (not recorded which). The sequencing used whole blood, collected at baseline. The CDR3 coding sequence is TGCAGTGCTTCTAGCGGGCACACGACCTACAATGAGCAGTTCTTC. Residues: CSASSGHTTYNEQFF.